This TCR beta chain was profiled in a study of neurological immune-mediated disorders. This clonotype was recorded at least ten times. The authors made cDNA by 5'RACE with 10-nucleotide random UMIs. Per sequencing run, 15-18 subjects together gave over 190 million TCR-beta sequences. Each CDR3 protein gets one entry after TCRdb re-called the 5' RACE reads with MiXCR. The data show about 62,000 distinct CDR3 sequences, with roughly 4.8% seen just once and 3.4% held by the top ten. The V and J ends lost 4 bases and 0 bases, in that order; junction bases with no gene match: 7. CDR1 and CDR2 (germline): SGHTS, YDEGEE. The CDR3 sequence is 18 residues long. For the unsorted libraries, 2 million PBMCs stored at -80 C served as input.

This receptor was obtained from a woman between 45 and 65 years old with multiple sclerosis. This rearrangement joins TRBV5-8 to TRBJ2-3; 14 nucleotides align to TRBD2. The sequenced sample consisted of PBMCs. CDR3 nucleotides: TGTGCCAGCAGCGCCGGGACTAGCGGGGGAGGTAGCACAGATACGCAGTATTTT. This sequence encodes CASSAGTSGGGSTDTQYF.